The T cell receptor (beta chain) under discussion was sequenced for a study of blood T cell repertoires in COVID-19. Across the whole study: Sites across the United States, Italy and Spain contributed samples from acute and convalescent COVID-19.

Original data processing: By means of reference gene primer amplification, nucleated cell counts were estimated. Method: immunoSEQ multiplex PCR; TCRdb's copy keeps in-frame clones and lacks some. The DNA was the basis for D and trimming; V, J and clone size are from that table. The sample lists under 250,000 clones, more than 70% seen once, with 5.5% to 6.5% in the top ten. Germline lookup yields CDR1 ENHRY and CDR2 SYGVKD. This CDR3 comprises 13 residues. The ends were cut back, 2 bases at V and 2 bases at J, with 6 bases in the middle. The Seattle patients, enrolled during active infection, were followed longitudinally.

The chain carries TRBV10-3 and TRBJ1-2; D call uncertain. The receptor comes from a woman at least 80 years old with COVID-19, enrolled during active disease. The sequencing sample was made of peripheral blood. CDR3 loop: CAISEGGNYGYTF. CDR3 DNA: TGTGCCATCAGTGAGGGCGGGAACTATGGCTACACCTTC.